The 23 T cell receptor beta chains reported below all come from one sample, sequenced in a study of human T cells and chemical hapten exposure. Time point noted: patch test 1, 2 weeks after DPC sensitization. Indicated treatment: therapeutic diphenylcyclopropenone sensitization with weekly scalp DPC. TCRdb analysed the RACE reads with MiXCR anew, one entry per CDR3 protein. The data hold about 120,000 distinct CDR3 sequences, with 9% to 13% observed a single time. The sample here was whole blood, taken in connection with sensitization to the hapten diphenylcyclopropenone (DPC). All receptors come from a woman aged 45-65 years with alopecia areata. Some clones in this sample may be carry-over from other donors' samples.

In its sample, this clonotype was seen a few times. The gene calls are TRBV7-7 and TRBJ2-3; a weak D match, TRBD1 (6 bases). V was shortened by 5 bases and J by 4 bases, with 10 bases between the two germline ends. CDR1 and CDR2 from the germline V gene are SSHAT and FNYEAQ (reference sequence). The CDR3 is made up of 13 amino acids. CDR3 DNA: TGTGCCAGCAGCACAGGGTGGGCAGATACGCAGTATTTT. This sequence encodes CASSTGWADTQYF.

This clonotype was seen repeatedly, ten times or more. The chain carries TRBV19 and TRBJ2-1; TRBD1 aligns across 9 bases. Trimming removed 0 bases from V and 5 bases from J; junction bases left unmatched: 8. The CDR3 loop spans 17 amino acids. The germline CDR1 and CDR2 sequences are LNHDA and SQIVND (reference sequence). CDR3 amino acids: CASSIEAYRGPDNEQFF. The CDR3, as DNA: TGTGCCAGTAGTATAGAGGCGTACAGGGGGCCTGACAATGAGCAGTTCTTC. The entire variable domain, with the rest obtained from reference TRBV19 and TRBJ2-1, is as follows: DGGITQSPKYLFRKEGQNVTLSCEQNLNHDAMYWYRQDPGQGLRLIYYSQIVNDFQKGDIAEGYSVSREKKESFPLTVTSAQKNPTAFYLCASSIEAYRGPDNEQFFGPGTRLTVL.

This clonotype was picked up many times. The chain is built from TRBV6-2 or TRBV6-3 and TRBJ1-1, with D unclear. This CDR3 is built from 12 residues. V shed 1 base and J shed 3 bases, with 3 bases lying between them. Germline values: CDR1 MNHEY, CDR2 SVGEGT. For the CDR3, the DNA is TGTGCCAGCAGTTACTGGGACACTGAAGCTTTCTTT. This sequence encodes CASSYWDTEAFF.

The V and J genes are TRBV28 and TRBJ1-5; D possibly corresponds to TRBD1 (6 bases). The V and J ends lost 3 bases and 7 bases respectively, with 13 bases between them. Germline CDR1 MDHEN, CDR2 SYDVKM. This CDR3 spans 14 amino acids. As DNA, the CDR3 is TGTGCCAGCAGTTTCGGGGGGGCGGGCCAGCCCCAGCATTTT. This sequence encodes CASSFGGAGQPQHF.

This clonotype was seen more than once but under ten times. The rearrangement joins TRBV7-2 to TRBJ2-1; possible D gene TRBD1, 6 bases. Per the germline V gene, CDR1 is SGHTA and CDR2 is FQGNSA. This CDR3 spans 15 amino acids. The V end lost 4 bases, the J end lost 3 bases, and 13 bases lay between the germline ends. CDR3 region: CASSSERGNYNEQFF. CDR3 bases: TGTGCCAGCAGCTCCGAGAGGGGGAACTACAATGAGCAGTTCTTC.

The chain links TRBV2 to TRBJ2-7; D is perhaps TRBD2 (6 bases). Between the trimmed V and J ends, which lost 8 bases and 3 bases, there was a span of 14 bases. There are 13 residues in the CDR3. Germline CDR1 reads SNHLY; CDR2 reads FYNNEI. For the CDR3, the DNA is TGTGCCAGCGCGCGACTAGACCTCTACGAGCAGTACTTC. Translated: CASARLDLYEQYF. Full variable domain (missing parts from reference TRBV2 and TRBJ2-7): EPEVTQTPSHQVTQMGQEVILRCVPISNHLYFYWYRQILGQKVEFLVSFYNNEISEKSEIFDDQFSVERPDGSNFTLKIRSTKLEDSAMYFCASARLDLYEQYFGPGTRLTVT.

This clonotype showed up just a few times. This sequence joins TRBV5-5 and TRBJ2-1, with TRBD1 as a possible D gene (5 bases). Germline CDR1 and CDR2: SGHKS and YYEKEE (reference sequence). V was trimmed by 6 bases and J by 3 bases, leaving 19 bases between them. The CDR3 contains 16 residues. DNA of the CDR3: TGTGCCAGCACTTACGATAAGGGGCGAGTCTACAATGAGCAGTTCTTC. It encodes CASTYDKGRVYNEQFF.

V is TRBV11-2 and J is TRBJ2-3; TRBD1 matches at 7 bases. Unmatched junction bases numbered 8, after V lost 5 bases and J lost 0 bases. The CDR3 totals 16 residues. Germline values: CDR1 SGHAT, CDR2 FQNNGV. The CDR3 region is CASSPWTGTSTDTQYF. CDR3 in DNA: TGTGCCAGCAGCCCCTGGACAGGTACTAGCACAGATACGCAGTATTTT.

This clonotype turned up a few times. J is TRBJ2-2 and V is TRBV6-2 or TRBV6-3, with D possibly matching TRBD2 (5 bases). The CDR3 consists of 16 residues. Germline V gene sequence: CDR1 MNHEY, CDR2 SVGEGT. The V end was cut by 6 bases, the J end by 8 bases, with 22 bases between. CDR3 coding DNA: TGTGCCAGCAGCCGGACGGGAAGGGCCCGAGGGGGGGAGCTGTTTTTT. This translates into CASSRTGRARGGELFF.

There are a few counts of this clonotype. The chain couples TRBV4-1 to TRBJ1-1, with 12 bases identical to TRBD1. Germline CDR1 reads MGHRA; CDR2 reads YSYEKL. Germline trimming cut 5 bases from V and 5 bases from J; bases unmatched to any gene: 18. The CDR3 extends over 19 amino acids. In DNA form, the CDR3 reads TGCGCCAGCAGCGGGCATATAAGGGACAGGGGGCAACTCGGAACTGAAGCTTTCTTT. It codes for CASSGHIRDRGQLGTEAFF.

This clonotype was detected only a few times. The chain employs TRBV28 and TRBJ2-3; D is unresolved. Trimming took 2 bases from V and 5 from J, leaving 11 bases between them. The CDR3 loop spans 14 amino acids. Germline V lookup: CDR1 MDHEN, CDR2 SYDVKM. CDR3 in amino acids: CASSLPQMKDTQYF. CDR3 DNA: TGTGCCAGCAGTTTACCGCAAATGAAAGATACGCAGTATTTT. Filled out from reference TRBV28 and TRBJ2-3, the complete variable domain reads DVKVTQSSRYLVKRTGEKVFLECVQDMDHENMFWYRQDPGLGLRLIYFSYDVKMKEKGDIPEGYSVSREKKERFSLILESASTNQTSMYLCASSLPQMKDTQYFGPGTRLTVL.

The chain recombines TRBV20-1 with TRBJ2-3, with no clear D. Trimming stripped 8 bases from V and 6 bases from J, with 3 bases between. Germline V gene lookup returns CDR1 DFQATT and CDR2 SNEGSKA (reference sequence). The CDR3 is made up of 8 amino acids. The CDR3 DNA sequence: TGCAGTCGGGATACGCAGTATTTT. Protein product: CSRDTQYF.

The CDR3 region has the DNA TGCGCCAGCAGCAACCCCGGGACTAGCGGGGGCATGAACACCGGGGAGCTGTTTTTT. Its translation is CASSNPGTSGGMNTGELFF. V and J are TRBV4-3 and TRBJ2-2; TRBD2 matches at 14 bases. Germline CDR1 is LGHNA and CDR2 is YSLEER. V was clipped by 5 bases and J by 1 base; unmatched bases: 9. The CDR3 sequence is 19 residues long.

The table lists this clonotype with a few counts. V usage is TRBV12-3 or TRBV12-4 and J usage is TRBJ2-3, with TRBD1 identical over 10 bases. The J segment lost 5 bases and the V segment lost 5 bases, leaving 10 bases of the junction unmatched. CDR3 length equals 16 residues. DNA of the CDR3: TGTGCCAGCAGTCCTCGGACAGGGGGATTCATAGATACGCAGTATTTT. This codes for CASSPRTGGFIDTQYF.

This chain joins TRBV6-1 and TRBJ2-1, with D possibly being TRBD2 (6 bases). The CDR3 extends over 17 amino acids. CDR1 is MNHNS, CDR2 SASEGT, per germline. V was clipped by 11 bases and J by 4 bases, with 27 bases between them. CDR3 loop: CAGRAGLHNGGYNEQFF. The CDR3 DNA follows: TGTGCCGGTAGGGCGGGACTCCATAATGGAGGATACAATGAGCAGTTCTTC.

This clonotype was found many times. This sequence joins TRBV27 and TRBJ2-1; D not certain. The CDR3 loop spans 13 amino acids. The V gene lost 0 bases and the J gene lost 4 bases, with 4 bases spanning the gap. Germline V gives CDR1 MNHEY, CDR2 SMNVEV (reference sequence). This CDR3 is CASSLSEYNEQFF. CDR3 in DNA: TGTGCCAGCAGTTTATCAGAGTACAATGAGCAGTTCTTC.

In its sample, this clonotype was seen many times. This chain's CDR3 is CASSLGRTDTQYF. The DNA of the CDR3 is TGTGCCAGCAGCCTAGGACGCACAGATACGCAGTATTTT. The rearrangement joins TRBV11-2 to TRBJ2-3, with no clear D. The germline CDR1 and CDR2 sequences are SGHAT and FQNNGV. Trimming took 5 bases from V and 1 from J, leaving 7 bases between them. The CDR3 covers 13 residues. The full variable domain, completed using reference TRBV11-2 and TRBJ2-3, is EAGVAQSPRYKIIEKRQSVAFWCNPISGHATLYWYQQILGQGPKLLIQFQNNGVVDDSQLPKDRFSAERLKGVDSTLKIQPAKLEDSAVYLCASSLGRTDTQYFGPGTRLTVL.

This clonotype was observed many times. This rearrangement joins TRBV28 to TRBJ2-3; D not resolved. The CDR3 consists of 13 residues. The V gene's germline CDR1 is MDHEN and CDR2 SYDVKM. Deletions cut 1 base from V and 6 bases from J, with 8 bases between. CDR3 residues: CASSLLGRDTQYF. The CDR3 nucleotides are TGTGCCAGCAGTTTATTGGGAAGGGATACGCAGTATTTT. The full variable domain, in which reference TRBV28 and TRBJ2-3 provide the parts outside the CDR3, is DVKVTQSSRYLVKRTGEKVFLECVQDMDHENMFWYRQDPGLGLRLIYFSYDVKMKEKGDIPEGYSVSREKKERFSLILESASTNQTSMYLCASSLLGRDTQYFGPGTRLTVL.

This clonotype was seen more than once but under ten times. The chain uses TRBV20-1 and TRBJ1-1; unclear D gene. The CDR3 loop spans 12 amino acids. Germline V gene lookup returns CDR1 DFQATT and CDR2 SNEGSKA (reference sequence). The V and J ends lost 2 bases and 6 bases respectively, with 10 bases between them. The CDR3 sequence is CSARRDGAEAFF. CDR3 bases: TGCAGTGCTAGACGAGACGGGGCTGAAGCTTTCTTT.

This clonotype came up many times. The chain joins TRBV5-1 to TRBJ1-2, with D unclear. This CDR3 spans 14 amino acids. V was clipped by 4 bases and J by 7 bases, with 17 bases between them. Germline V gene sequence: CDR1 SGHRS, CDR2 YFSETQ. The CDR3 DNA follows: TGCGCCAGCAGCGTTTTTGCCAGTACTAGTGGCTACACCTTC. This gives the protein CASSVFASTSGYTF.

V and J are TRBV6-6 and TRBJ2-7, with a tentative D call TRBD2 (7 bases). The CDR3 is made up of 14 amino acids. Germline V gives CDR1 MNHNY, CDR2 SVGAGI (reference sequence). The V end was cut by 11 bases, the J end by 5 bases, with 22 bases between. This CDR3 is CASYRGGLSDEQYF. The CDR3 region has the DNA TGTGCCTCATATAGGGGGGGCTTATCGGACGAGCAGTACTTC.

This clonotype was counted a few times. CDR3 region: CSVEDGNTEAFF. The CDR3 nucleotides are TGCAGCGTTGAAGATGGGAACACTGAAGCTTTCTTT. The rearrangement links TRBV29-1 to TRBJ1-1; D is undetermined. The V end was cut by 0 bases, the J end by 1 base, with 3 bases between. Germline-derived CDR1 and CDR2 are SQVTM and ANQGSEA. This CDR3 has 12 amino acids.

The chain couples TRBV10-3 to TRBJ1-2; TRBD1 is a possible D gene (6 bases). The V gene lost 8 bases and the J gene lost 0 bases, with 16 bases spanning the gap. Germline CDR1 and CDR2: ENHRY and SYGVKD. This CDR3 is 15 amino acids long. The chain's CDR3 is CAIGDTGRTNYGYTF. Written as DNA, the CDR3 is TGTGCCATCGGGGATACAGGGAGGACTAACTATGGCTACACCTTC.